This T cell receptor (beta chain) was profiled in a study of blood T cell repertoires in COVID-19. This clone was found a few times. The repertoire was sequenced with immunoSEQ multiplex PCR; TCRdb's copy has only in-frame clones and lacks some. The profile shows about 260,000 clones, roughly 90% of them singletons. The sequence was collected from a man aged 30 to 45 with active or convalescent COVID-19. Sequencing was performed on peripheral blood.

Here the CDR3 DNA reads TGTGCCAGCAGTGGTGGTCACAGGAGTCCCCGTAGCAATCAGCCCCAGCATTTT. Translated: CASSGGHRSPRSNQPQHF. The rearrangement uses TRBV7-2 and TRBJ1-5; D perhaps matches TRBD1 (5 bases). In germline, CDR1 is SGHTA, CDR2 FQGNSA. V gave up 6 bases and J gave up 0 bases, with 21 bases separating them. The CDR3 runs to 18 residues.